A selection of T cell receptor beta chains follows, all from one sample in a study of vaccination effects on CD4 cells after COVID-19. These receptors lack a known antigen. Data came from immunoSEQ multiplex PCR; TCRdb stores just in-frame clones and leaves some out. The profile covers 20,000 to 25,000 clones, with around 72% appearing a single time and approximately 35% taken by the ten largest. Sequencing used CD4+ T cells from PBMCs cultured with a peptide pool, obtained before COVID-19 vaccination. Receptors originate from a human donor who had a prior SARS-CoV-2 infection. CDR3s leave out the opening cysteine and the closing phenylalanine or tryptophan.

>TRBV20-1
SASWRSNYGYT
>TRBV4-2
ASSQVLGGGAADTQY
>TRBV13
ASTRWRGNTEAF
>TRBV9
ASSVDSGAGVAGELF
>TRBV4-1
ASSQAGGWGRGTDTQY
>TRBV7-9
ASSDGTGGFEKLF
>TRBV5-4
ASSLQGAGETQY
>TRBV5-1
ASSGMGELF
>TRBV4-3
ASSPALAGEGNEQF
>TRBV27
ASKPNRDPNLNYGYT
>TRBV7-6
ASSPRGTGGTTDTQY
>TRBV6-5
ASSYSREWNTGELF
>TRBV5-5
ASSPGRGAQLGINIQY
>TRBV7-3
ASSLTGGRRDGELF
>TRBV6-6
ASSYPDRGDGYT
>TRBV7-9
ASSYSGGAPNEQF
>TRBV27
ASSSSVTTNEKLF
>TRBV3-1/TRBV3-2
ASSQAHRGGQY
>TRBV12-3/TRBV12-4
ASSYLAAGELF
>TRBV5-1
ASQVGGLLDGASDTQY
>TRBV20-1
SASRPRSYEQY
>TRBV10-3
AIMGTDSNYGYT
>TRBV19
ASSPRYGGRNTEAF
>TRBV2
ASMGESDTQY
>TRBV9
ASSVGASATQY
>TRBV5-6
ASRKWTGSSPGDTEAF
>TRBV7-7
ASSLGPQPGTDTQY